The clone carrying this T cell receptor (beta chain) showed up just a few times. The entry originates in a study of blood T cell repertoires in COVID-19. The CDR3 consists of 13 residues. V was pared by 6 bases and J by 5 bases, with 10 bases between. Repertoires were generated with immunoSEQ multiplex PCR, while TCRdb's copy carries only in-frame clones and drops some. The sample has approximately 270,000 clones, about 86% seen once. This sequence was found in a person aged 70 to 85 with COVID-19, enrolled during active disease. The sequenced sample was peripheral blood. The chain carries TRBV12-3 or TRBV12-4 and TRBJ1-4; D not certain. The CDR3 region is CASRGRLNEKLFF. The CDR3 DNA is TGTGCCAGCAGGGGGAGATTAAATGAAAAACTGTTTTTT.